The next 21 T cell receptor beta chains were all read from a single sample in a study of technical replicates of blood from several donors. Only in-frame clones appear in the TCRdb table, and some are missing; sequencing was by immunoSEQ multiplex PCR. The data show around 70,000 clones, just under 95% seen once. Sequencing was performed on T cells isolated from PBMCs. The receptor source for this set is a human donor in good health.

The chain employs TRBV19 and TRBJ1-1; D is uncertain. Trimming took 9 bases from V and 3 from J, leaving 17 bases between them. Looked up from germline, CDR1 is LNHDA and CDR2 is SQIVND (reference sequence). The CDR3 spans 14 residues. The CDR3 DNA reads TGTGCCAGCAACCGAGTAAGCCGGGACACTGAAGCTTTCTTT. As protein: CASNRVSRDTEAFF.

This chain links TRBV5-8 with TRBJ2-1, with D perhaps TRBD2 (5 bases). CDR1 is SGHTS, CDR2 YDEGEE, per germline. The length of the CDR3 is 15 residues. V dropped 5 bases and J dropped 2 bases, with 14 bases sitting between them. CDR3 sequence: CASSPEGAAYNEQFF. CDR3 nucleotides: TGTGCCAGCAGTCCCGAGGGAGCGGCCTACAATGAGCAGTTCTTC.

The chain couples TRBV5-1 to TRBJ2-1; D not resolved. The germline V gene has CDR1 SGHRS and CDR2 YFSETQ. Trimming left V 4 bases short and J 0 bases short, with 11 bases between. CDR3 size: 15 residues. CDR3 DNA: TGCGCCAGCAGCAAAATTAAGAGCTCCTACAATGAGCAGTTCTTC. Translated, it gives CASSKIKSSYNEQFF.

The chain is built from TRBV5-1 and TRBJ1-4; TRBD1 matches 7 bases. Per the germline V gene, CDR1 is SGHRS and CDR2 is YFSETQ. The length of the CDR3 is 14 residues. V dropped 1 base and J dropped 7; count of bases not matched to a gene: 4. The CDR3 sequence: CASSLNRGGEKLFF. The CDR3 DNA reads TGCGCCAGCAGCTTGAACAGGGGTGGTGAAAAACTGTTTTTT.

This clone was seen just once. This chain's CDR3 is CSVGAGGNEKLFF. The CDR3 DNA sequence: TGCAGCGTTGGGGCAGGGGGGAATGAAAAACTGTTTTTT. This rearrangement joins TRBV29-1 to TRBJ1-4; TRBD1 agrees at 7 bases. This CDR3 has 13 residues. Per germline, CDR1 SQVTM and CDR2 ANQGSEA. Trimming at V came to 4 bases and at J to 5 bases, leaving 4 bases not matched to a gene.

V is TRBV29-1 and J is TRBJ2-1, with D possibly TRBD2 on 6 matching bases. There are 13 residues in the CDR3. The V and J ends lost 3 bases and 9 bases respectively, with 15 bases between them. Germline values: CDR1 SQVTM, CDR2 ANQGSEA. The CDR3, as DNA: TGCAGCGTTGATATTAGCGGTGGGAGTGAGCAGTTCTTC. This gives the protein CSVDISGGSEQFF.

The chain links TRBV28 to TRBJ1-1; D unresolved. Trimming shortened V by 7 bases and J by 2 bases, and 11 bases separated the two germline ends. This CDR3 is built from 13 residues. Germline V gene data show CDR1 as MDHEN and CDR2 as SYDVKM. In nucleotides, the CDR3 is TGTGCCAGCACCAATAGCCTTAACACTGAAGCTTTCTTT. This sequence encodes CASTNSLNTEAFF.

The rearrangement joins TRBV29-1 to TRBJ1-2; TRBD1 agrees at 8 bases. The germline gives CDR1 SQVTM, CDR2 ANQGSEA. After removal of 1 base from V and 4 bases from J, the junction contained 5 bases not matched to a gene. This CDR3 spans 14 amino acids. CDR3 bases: TGCAGCGTTGAAGGCAGGGGGCTAGGCTATGGCTACACCTTC. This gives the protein CSVEGRGLGYGYTF.

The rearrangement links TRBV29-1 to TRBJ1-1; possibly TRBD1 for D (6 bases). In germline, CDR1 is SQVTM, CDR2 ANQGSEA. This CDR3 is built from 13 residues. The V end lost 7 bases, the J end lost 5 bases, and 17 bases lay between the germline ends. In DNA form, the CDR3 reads TGCAGCGCCACGAGGGGGTCGGTTACTGAAGCTTTCTTT. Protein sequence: CSATRGSVTEAFF.

The CDR3 DNA sequence: TGTGCCTGTGACTGGCTACCGGAAGGCTACACCTTC. Its translation is CACDWLPEGYTF. This chain connects TRBV30 to TRBJ1-2; D gene unclear. V shed 6 bases and J shed 8 bases, with 16 bases lying between them. The CDR3 consists of 12 residues. From germline, CDR1 is GTSNPN and CDR2 SVGIG (reference sequence).

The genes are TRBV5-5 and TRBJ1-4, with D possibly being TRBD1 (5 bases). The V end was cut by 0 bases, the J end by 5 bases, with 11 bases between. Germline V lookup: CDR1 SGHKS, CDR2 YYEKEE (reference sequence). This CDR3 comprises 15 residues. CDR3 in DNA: TGTGCCAGCAGCTTGGAGGGCCCAGGGAATGAAAAACTGTTTTTT. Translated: CASSLEGPGNEKLFF.

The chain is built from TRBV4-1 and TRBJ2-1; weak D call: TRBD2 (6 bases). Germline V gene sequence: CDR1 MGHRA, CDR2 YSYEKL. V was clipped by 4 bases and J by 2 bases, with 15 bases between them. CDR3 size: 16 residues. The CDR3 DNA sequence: TGCGCCAGCAGCCTGAACCCAGCGGGTGCCTACAATGAGCAGTTCTTC. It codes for CASSLNPAGAYNEQFF.

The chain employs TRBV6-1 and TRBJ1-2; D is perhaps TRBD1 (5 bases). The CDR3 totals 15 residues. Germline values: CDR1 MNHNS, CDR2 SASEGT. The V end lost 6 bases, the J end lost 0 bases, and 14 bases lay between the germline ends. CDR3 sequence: CASSSGLTANYGYTF. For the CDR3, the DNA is TGTGCCAGCAGCTCGGGACTGACAGCTAACTATGGCTACACCTTC.

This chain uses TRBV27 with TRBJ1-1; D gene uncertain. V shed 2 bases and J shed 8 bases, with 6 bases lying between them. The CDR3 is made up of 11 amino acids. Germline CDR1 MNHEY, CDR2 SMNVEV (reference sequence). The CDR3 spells CASSLGREAFF. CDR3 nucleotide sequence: TGTGCCAGCAGTTTAGGCAGAGAAGCTTTCTTT.

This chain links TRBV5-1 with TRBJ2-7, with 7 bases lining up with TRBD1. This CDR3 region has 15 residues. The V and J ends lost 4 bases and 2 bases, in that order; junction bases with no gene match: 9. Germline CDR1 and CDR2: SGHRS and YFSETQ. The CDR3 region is CASSQKGQITYEQYF. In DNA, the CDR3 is TGCGCCAGCAGCCAAAAGGGACAGATAACCTACGAGCAGTACTTC.

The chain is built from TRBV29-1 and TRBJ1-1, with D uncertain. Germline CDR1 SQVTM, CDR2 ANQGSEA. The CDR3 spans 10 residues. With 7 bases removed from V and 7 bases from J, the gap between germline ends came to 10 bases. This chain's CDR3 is CSAADFEAFF. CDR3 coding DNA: TGCAGCGCCGCTGACTTTGAAGCTTTCTTT.

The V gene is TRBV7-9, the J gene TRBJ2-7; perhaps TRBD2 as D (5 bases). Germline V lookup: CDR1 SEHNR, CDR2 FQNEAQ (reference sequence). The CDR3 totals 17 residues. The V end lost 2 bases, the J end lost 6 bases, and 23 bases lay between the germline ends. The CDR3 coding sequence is TGTGCCAGCAGCTTACTAGCAGGCCCTAGAAGGTCGGTCGAGCAGTACTTC. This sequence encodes CASSLLAGPRRSVEQYF.

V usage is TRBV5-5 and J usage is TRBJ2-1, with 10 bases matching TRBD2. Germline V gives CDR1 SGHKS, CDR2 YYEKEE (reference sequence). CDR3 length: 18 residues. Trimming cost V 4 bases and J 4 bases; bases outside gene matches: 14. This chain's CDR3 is CASSKNSGRPEGYNEQFF. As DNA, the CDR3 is TGTGCCAGCAGCAAGAATAGCGGGAGGCCCGAGGGGTACAATGAGCAGTTCTTC.

The CDR3 is CASSLQRERYNEQFF. CDR3 in DNA: TGTGCCAGCAGCTTACAGCGGGAGCGCTACAATGAGCAGTTCTTC. The chain couples TRBV11-2 to TRBJ2-1; 8 positions agree with TRBD2. The CDR3 sequence is 15 residues long. The ends lost 2 bases at V and 3 bases at J; junction bases unmatched: 3. CDR1 is SGHAT, CDR2 FQNNGV, per germline.

CDR3 protein: CASSLRQGSLTEAFF. The CDR3 bases are TGTGCCAGTAGTCTAAGACAGGGAAGCTTAACAGAGGCTTTCTTT. The V gene is TRBV19, the J gene TRBJ1-1; 7 nucleotides line up with TRBD1. The CDR3 is made up of 15 amino acids. The V gene's germline CDR1 is LNHDA and CDR2 SQIVND (reference sequence). The V segment lost 5 bases and the J segment 11 bases; nucleotides outside the gene matches: 17.

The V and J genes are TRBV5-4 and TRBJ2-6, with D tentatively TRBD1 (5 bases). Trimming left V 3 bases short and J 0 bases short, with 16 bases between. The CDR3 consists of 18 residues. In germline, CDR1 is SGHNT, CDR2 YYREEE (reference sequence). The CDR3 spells CASSSAAGMYSGANVLTF. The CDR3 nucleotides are TGTGCCAGCAGCTCGGCGGCAGGGATGTACTCTGGGGCCAACGTCCTGACTTTC.